Reported below is one T cell receptor (beta chain). Generated by immunoSEQ multiplex PCR, the TCRdb table keeps only in-frame clones and is missing some. The data contain around 140,000 clones, 84% of them seen just once; the ten biggest clones take up more than 1.3%. The CDR3 runs 15 residues. CDR1 is MNHEY and CDR2 is SVGAGI in the germline V gene. V lost 6 bases, J lost 5 bases, and 4 bases stayed unmatched. The data stem from a study of blood T cell repertoires in COVID-19. This sequence joins TRBV6-5 and TRBJ2-5, with 15 bases identical to TRBD2. This TCR came from a man aged 55 to 70 with acute or convalescent COVID-19. The specimen was peripheral blood. Here the CDR3 reads CASSLGTSGGETQYF. The CDR3 DNA sequence: TGTGCCAGCAGCCTCGGGACTAGCGGGGGGGAGACCCAGTACTTC.